This is a list of T cell receptor beta chains from one sample in a study of blood T cell repertoires in COVID-19. Method: immunoSEQ multiplex PCR; TCRdb's copy keeps in-frame clones and lacks some. The sample lists approximately 200,000 clones; almost 85% were seen once. The sample comprised peripheral blood. The receptor source for this set is a human donor with acute or convalescent COVID-19. The donor label of this sample is uncertain. Both conserved end residues are part of each CDR3. The order of the fields is V gene, clone size, J gene, D gene, CDR3 protein, CDR3 DNA. A D gene is named only where the DNA matches it firmly. Size is stated for part of the rows, as once, few or many counts, or as a class when the clone is expanded.

v_call: TRBV6-5; clone_size: few; j_call: TRBJ1-1; d_call: TRBD1; cdr3_aa: CASMTGTTEAFF; cdr3_nt: TGTGCCAGCATGACAGGGACCACTGAAGCTTTCTTT
v_call: TRBV18; clone_size: once; j_call: TRBJ2-7; d_call: .; cdr3_aa: CASSPASAEQYF; cdr3_nt: TGTGCCAGCTCACCGGCAAGCGCCGAGCAGTACTTC
v_call: TRBV9; clone_size: .; j_call: TRBJ1-1; d_call: .; cdr3_aa: CASSVEQLTEAFF; cdr3_nt: TGTGCCAGCAGCGTAGAACAGCTCACTGAAGCTTTCTTT
v_call: TRBV30; clone_size: .; j_call: TRBJ2-2; d_call: .; cdr3_aa: CAWGGHPSGTKNTGELFF; cdr3_nt: TGTGCCTGGGGGGGACACCCTTCCGGGACCAAGAACACCGGGGAGCTGTTTTTT
v_call: TRBV11-2; clone_size: .; j_call: TRBJ2-1; d_call: .; cdr3_aa: CASSLAGGRDRSSYEQFF; cdr3_nt: TGTGCCAGCAGCTTAGCCGGGGGGAGGGACAGGTCTTCCTATGAGCAGTTCTTC
v_call: TRBV10-3; clone_size: few; j_call: TRBJ1-5; d_call: TRBD1; cdr3_aa: CAISKTGGVQPQHF; cdr3_nt: TGTGCCATCAGTAAGACAGGGGGCGTACAGCCCCAGCATTTT
v_call: TRBV24-1; clone_size: .; j_call: TRBJ2-3; d_call: TRBD2; cdr3_aa: CATRPSLAGAGDTQYF; cdr3_nt: TGTGCCACCAGACCTTCGCTAGCGGGAGCGGGAGATACGCAGTATTTT
v_call: TRBV5-1; clone_size: .; j_call: TRBJ2-3; d_call: TRBD1; cdr3_aa: CASSTGTQGGTDTQYF; cdr3_nt: TGCGCCAGCAGCACGGGAACCCAGGGGGGCACAGATACGCAGTATTTT
v_call: TRBV5-1; clone_size: .; j_call: TRBJ2-1; d_call: TRBD2; cdr3_aa: CASSLGLAGGPYNEQFF; cdr3_nt: TGCGCCAGCAGCTTGGGACTAGCGGGAGGGCCCTACAATGAGCAGTTCTTC
v_call: TRBV27; clone_size: .; j_call: TRBJ2-7; d_call: TRBD2; cdr3_aa: CASSLSLAGGSYEQYF; cdr3_nt: TGTGCCAGCAGTTTATCTTTGGCGGGAGGAAGTTACGAGCAGTACTTC
v_call: TRBV19; clone_size: .; j_call: TRBJ1-6; d_call: .; cdr3_aa: CASSMRGIYNSPLHF; cdr3_nt: TGTGCCAGTAGCATGCGGGGCATCTATAATTCACCCCTCCACTTT
v_call: TRBV9; clone_size: .; j_call: TRBJ1-2; d_call: .; cdr3_aa: CASSVSPAPNYGYTF; cdr3_nt: TGTGCCAGCAGCGTATCCCCAGCGCCCAACTATGGCTACACCTTC
v_call: TRBV7-2; clone_size: few; j_call: TRBJ2-7; d_call: .; cdr3_aa: CASSLDGRGGEQYF; cdr3_nt: TGTGCCAGCAGCTTAGATGGCAGGGGTGGCGAGCAGTACTTC
v_call: TRBV5-1; clone_size: .; j_call: TRBJ2-3; d_call: TRBD2; cdr3_aa: CASSQGQLMTSGTGTDTQYF; cdr3_nt: TGCGCCAGCAGCCAGGGACAGCTAATGACTAGCGGGACGGGCACAGATACGCAGTATTTT
v_call: TRBV2; clone_size: .; j_call: TRBJ2-6; d_call: .; cdr3_aa: CASSPTVAGANVLTF; cdr3_nt: TGTGCCAGCAGCCCTACAGTCGCTGGGGCCAACGTCCTGACTTTC
v_call: TRBV6-6; clone_size: .; j_call: TRBJ2-7; d_call: TRBD2; cdr3_aa: CASEQASGSYEQYF; cdr3_nt: TGTGCCAGCGAGCAGGCTAGCGGGAGCTACGAGCAGTACTTC
v_call: TRBV10-3; clone_size: .; j_call: TRBJ1-2; d_call: TRBD1; cdr3_aa: CAIKGTGPMNYGYTF; cdr3_nt: TGTGCCATCAAGGGGACAGGGCCGATGAACTATGGCTACACCTTC
v_call: TRBV25-1; clone_size: .; j_call: TRBJ2-3; d_call: .; cdr3_aa: CASSEFEGTSTDTQYF; cdr3_nt: TGTGCCAGCAGTGAATTCGAGGGGACTAGCACAGATACGCAGTATTTT
v_call: TRBV27; clone_size: .; j_call: TRBJ2-7; d_call: TRBD1; cdr3_aa: CASSLQRDRPTYEQYF; cdr3_nt: TGTGCCAGCAGTCTTCAAAGGGACAGGCCGACCTACGAGCAGTACTTC
v_call: TRBV20-1; clone_size: .; j_call: TRBJ2-1; d_call: .; cdr3_aa: CSARAVNEQFF; cdr3_nt: TGCAGTGCTAGAGCCGTCAATGAGCAGTTCTTC
v_call: TRBV5-1; clone_size: .; j_call: TRBJ2-1; d_call: .; cdr3_aa: CASSTGQTYNEQFF; cdr3_nt: TGCGCCAGCAGCACAGGACAGACCTACAATGAGCAGTTCTTC
v_call: TRBV25-1; clone_size: .; j_call: TRBJ2-3; d_call: .; cdr3_aa: CASREPGTDTQYF; cdr3_nt: TGTGCCAGCAGGGAACCTGGCACAGATACGCAGTATTTT
v_call: TRBV6-5; clone_size: .; j_call: TRBJ2-3; d_call: .; cdr3_aa: CASGASRSTDTQYF; cdr3_nt: TGTGCCAGCGGCGCTAGCCGGAGCACAGATACGCAGTATTTT
v_call: TRBV18; clone_size: few; j_call: TRBJ2-1; d_call: .; cdr3_aa: CASSPEGHSYNEQFF; cdr3_nt: TGTGCCAGCTCACCGGAGGGCCACTCCTACAATGAGCAGTTCTTC
v_call: TRBV2; clone_size: once; j_call: TRBJ2-7; d_call: TRBD2; cdr3_aa: CASRDSGRYEQYF; cdr3_nt: TGTGCCAGCAGAGATAGCGGGAGATACGAGCAGTACTTC
v_call: TRBV29-1; clone_size: .; j_call: TRBJ2-7; d_call: TRBD2; cdr3_aa: CSVSGGVAGGYEQYF; cdr3_nt: TGCAGCGTATCCGGGGGAGTAGCGGGAGGCTACGAGCAGTACTTC
v_call: TRBV3-1/TRBV3-2; clone_size: few; j_call: TRBJ2-1; d_call: TRBD2; cdr3_aa: CASSQARGAGDGYEQFF; cdr3_nt: TGTGCCAGCAGCCAGGCCCGAGGAGCGGGAGATGGATATGAGCAGTTCTTC
v_call: TRBV6-2/TRBV6-3; clone_size: .; j_call: TRBJ1-2; d_call: TRBD1; cdr3_aa: CASSSPGRGSVGYTF; cdr3_nt: TGTGCCAGCAGTTCCCCCGGCAGGGGGTCGGTTGGCTACACCTTC
v_call: TRBV19; clone_size: .; j_call: TRBJ2-5; d_call: .; cdr3_aa: CASSIRLVGRQETQYF; cdr3_nt: TGTGCCAGTAGTATTCGACTAGTCGGCAGGCAAGAGACCCAGTACTTC
v_call: TRBV11-2; clone_size: .; j_call: TRBJ2-1; d_call: TRBD2; cdr3_aa: CASSSRGGSSYNEQFF; cdr3_nt: TGTGCCAGCAGCTCTCGCGGGGGAAGCTCCTACAATGAGCAGTTCTTC
v_call: TRBV10-3; clone_size: .; j_call: TRBJ2-3; d_call: .; cdr3_aa: CAISAPGQRTDTQYF; cdr3_nt: TGTGCCATCAGTGCCCCGGGACAACGCACAGATACGCAGTATTTT
v_call: TRBV14; clone_size: .; j_call: TRBJ2-3; d_call: TRBD2; cdr3_aa: CASSRNLAGVGDTQYF; cdr3_nt: TGTGCCAGCAGCCGGAACCTAGCGGGAGTAGGAGATACGCAGTATTTT
v_call: TRBV5-1; clone_size: once; j_call: TRBJ2-1; d_call: TRBD1; cdr3_aa: CASSTGTGGGNEQFF; cdr3_nt: TGCGCCAGCAGCACGGGGACAGGGGGCGGCAATGAGCAGTTCTTC
v_call: TRBV28; clone_size: .; j_call: TRBJ1-3; d_call: .; cdr3_aa: CASSPSPLQGTSGNTIYF; cdr3_nt: TGTGCCAGCAGTCCCTCCCCCTTACAGGGAACCTCTGGAAACACCATATATTTT
v_call: TRBV2; clone_size: .; j_call: TRBJ1-2; d_call: .; cdr3_aa: CASSEAGRVARYYTF; cdr3_nt: TGTGCCAGCAGTGAAGCGGGGCGCGTTGCTCGGTACTACACCTTC
v_call: TRBV7-9; clone_size: .; j_call: TRBJ1-2; d_call: .; cdr3_aa: CASSLGGNGYTF; cdr3_nt: TGTGCCAGCAGCTTGGGAGGAAATGGCTACACCTTC
v_call: TRBV28; clone_size: .; j_call: TRBJ2-7; d_call: TRBD1; cdr3_aa: CASSFPRQGVYEQYF; cdr3_nt: TGTGCCAGCAGTTTCCCTAGGCAGGGGGTCTACGAGCAGTACTTC